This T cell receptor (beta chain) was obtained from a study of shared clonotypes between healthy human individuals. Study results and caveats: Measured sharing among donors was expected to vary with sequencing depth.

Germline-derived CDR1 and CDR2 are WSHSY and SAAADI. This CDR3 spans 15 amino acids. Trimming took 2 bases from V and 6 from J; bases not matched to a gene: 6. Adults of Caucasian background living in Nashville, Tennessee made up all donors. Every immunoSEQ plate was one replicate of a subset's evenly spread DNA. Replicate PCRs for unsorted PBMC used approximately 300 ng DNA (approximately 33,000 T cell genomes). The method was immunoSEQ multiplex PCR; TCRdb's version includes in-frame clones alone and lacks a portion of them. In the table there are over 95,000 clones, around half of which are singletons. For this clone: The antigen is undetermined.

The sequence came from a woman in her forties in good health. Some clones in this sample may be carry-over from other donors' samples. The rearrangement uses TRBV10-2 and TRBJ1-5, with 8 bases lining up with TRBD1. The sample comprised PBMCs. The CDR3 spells CASSEASGGSQPQHF. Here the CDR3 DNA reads TGCGCCAGCAGTGAGGCGTCAGGGGGCAGTCAGCCCCAGCATTTT.